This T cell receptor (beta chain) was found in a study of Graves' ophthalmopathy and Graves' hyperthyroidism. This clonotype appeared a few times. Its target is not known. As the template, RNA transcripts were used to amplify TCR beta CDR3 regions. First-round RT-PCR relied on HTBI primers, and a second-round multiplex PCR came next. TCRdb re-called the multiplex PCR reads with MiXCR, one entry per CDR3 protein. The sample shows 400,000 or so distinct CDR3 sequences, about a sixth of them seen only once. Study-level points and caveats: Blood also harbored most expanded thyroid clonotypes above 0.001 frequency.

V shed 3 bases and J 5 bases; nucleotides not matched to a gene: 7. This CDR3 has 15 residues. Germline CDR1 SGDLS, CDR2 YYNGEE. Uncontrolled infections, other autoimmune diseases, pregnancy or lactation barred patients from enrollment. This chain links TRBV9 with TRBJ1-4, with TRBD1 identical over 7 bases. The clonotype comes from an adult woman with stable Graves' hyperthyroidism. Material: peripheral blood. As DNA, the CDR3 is TGTGCCAGCAGCGCAGGGGGGTCATACAATGAAAAACTGTTTTTT. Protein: CASSAGGSYNEKLFF.